A single sample gave rise to the 30 T cell receptor beta chains below, sequenced in a study of blood T cell repertoires in COVID-19. Generated by immunoSEQ multiplex PCR, the TCRdb table keeps only in-frame clones and is missing some. The table has roughly 92,000 clones, approximately 86% seen once. The sample consisted of peripheral blood. These receptors all stem from a man in his fifties with acute or convalescent COVID-19.

The chain is built from TRBV7-8 and TRBJ2-5; a possible D gene is TRBD2 (5 bases). CDR1 and CDR2 from the germline V gene are SGHVS and FQNEAQ. The CDR3 is 15 amino acids. Trimming stripped 1 base from V and 7 bases from J, with 16 bases between. This CDR3 is CASSLVPTSSGTQYF. The CDR3 DNA reads TGTGCCAGCAGCTTAGTCCCTACTAGTTCTGGGACCCAGTACTTC. The full variable domain, rest sourced from reference TRBV7-8 and TRBJ2-5, is GAGVSQSPRYKVAKRGQDVALRCDPISGHVSLFWYQQALGQGPEFLTYFQNEAQLDKSGLPSDRFFAERPEGSVSTLKIQRTQQEDSAVYLCASSLVPTSSGTQYFGPGTRLLVL.

This chain uses TRBV11-3 with TRBJ2-7; no definite D call. The V gene's germline CDR1 is SGHNT and CDR2 YENEEA. The CDR3 totals 14 residues. The V end lost 1 base, the J end lost 2 bases, and 9 bases lay between the germline ends. The DNA of the CDR3 is TGTGCCAGCAGCTTAGGTCCTAGTACCTACGAGCAGTACTTC. This sequence encodes CASSLGPSTYEQYF.

The chain is built from TRBV4-1 and TRBJ1-1, with D tentatively TRBD1 (5 bases). This CDR3 contains 13 residues. The germline gives CDR1 MGHRA, CDR2 YSYEKL. V dropped 3 bases and J dropped 12 bases, with 17 bases sitting between them. This CDR3 reads CASSHPLARVTFF. The DNA for the CDR3 is TGCGCCAGCAGCCACCCACTGGCCAGGGTAACTTTCTTT.

The chain couples TRBV15 to TRBJ2-1; D possibly corresponds to TRBD1 (6 bases). The CDR3 length is 18 residues. V was shortened by 0 bases and J by 4 bases, with 19 bases between the two germline ends. Germline values: CDR1 LNHNV, CDR2 YYDKDF (reference sequence). In DNA, the CDR3 is TGTGCCACCAGCAGAGAACATTTTGGGCAGGGGCTTTACAATGAGCAGTTCTTC. It translates to CATSREHFGQGLYNEQFF.

The chain is built from TRBV10-3 and TRBJ2-1, with 8 bases matching TRBD2. Germline V lookup: CDR1 ENHRY, CDR2 SYGVKD. V shed 10 bases and J 3 bases; nucleotides not matched to a gene: 5. The CDR3 consists of 13 residues. The CDR3 bases are TGTGCCACCGCCGGGACTAGCTACAATGAGCAGTTCTTC. Its translation: CATAGTSYNEQFF.

The J gene is TRBJ2-7, the V gene TRBV5-4; a weak D match, TRBD1 (5 bases). CDR3 length equals 14 residues. The V gene's germline CDR1 is SGHNT and CDR2 YYREEE (reference sequence). The V end was cut by 2 bases, the J end by 3 bases, with 12 bases between. The CDR3 loop reads CASSFYQGNYEQYF. In nucleotides, the CDR3 is TGTGCCAGCAGCTTCTACCAGGGTAACTACGAGCAGTACTTC.

The chain joins TRBV28 to TRBJ2-7, with a weak D call TRBD2 (7 bases). With 6 bases removed from V and 1 base from J, the gap between germline ends came to 16 bases. The CDR3 totals 15 residues. Germline assignment: CDR1 MDHEN and CDR2 SYDVKM. CDR3 amino acids: CASRSQGGPSYEQYF. The CDR3 bases are TGTGCCAGCAGATCACAGGGAGGGCCTTCCTACGAGCAGTACTTC.

This chain connects TRBV7-2 to TRBJ1-3; D gene unclear. Germline V CDR1 and CDR2: SGHTA, FQGNSA. The CDR3 has 14 residues. Trimming cost V 2 bases and J 2 bases, with 7 bases left between them. CDR3 sequence (DNA): TGTGCCAGCAGCTTAATTCAGGCTGGAAACACCATATATTTT. Translating it yields CASSLIQAGNTIYF.

This clone came up once. This rearrangement joins TRBV4-1 to TRBJ1-2, with unresolved D. Germline CDR1 is MGHRA and CDR2 is YSYEKL. V lost 0 bases and J 7 bases, leaving 15 bases between the germline ends. This CDR3 contains 15 residues. Written as DNA, the CDR3 is TGCGCCAGCAGCCAAGATATGGGGAGAATGGGTGGCTACACCTTC. Protein product: CASSQDMGRMGGYTF.

The chain is built from TRBV15 and TRBJ2-7, with D unresolved. The V end lost 2 bases, the J end lost 2 bases, and 13 bases lay between the germline ends. This CDR3 region has 15 residues. CDR1 and CDR2 (germline): LNHNV, YYDKDF (reference sequence). CDR3 bases: TGTGCCACCAGCAGACCGAGTACAGCCACCTACGAGCAGTACTTC. This sequence encodes CATSRPSTATYEQYF.

The chain couples TRBV6-6 to TRBJ2-1; D is ambiguous. This CDR3 has 11 residues. Trimming shortened V by 5 bases and J by 5 bases, and 4 bases separated the two germline ends. In germline, CDR1 is MNHNY, CDR2 SVGAGI (reference sequence). CDR3 sequence reads: CASSGNNEQFF. The CDR3 coding sequence is TGTGCCAGCAGTGGCAACAATGAGCAGTTCTTC.

The chain combines TRBV25-1 with TRBJ1-1; D is ambiguous. Germline V gene data show CDR1 as MGHDK and CDR2 as SYGVNS. Trimming took 5 bases from V and 0 from J, leaving 13 bases between them. The CDR3 has 15 residues. CDR3 sequence reads: CASSKEKYMNTEAFF. For the CDR3, the DNA is TGTGCCAGCAGTAAGGAGAAGTACATGAACACTGAAGCTTTCTTT.

The chain employs TRBV7-3 and TRBJ1-1; D uncertain. The CDR3 is 15 residues long. CDR1 and CDR2 from the germline V gene are SGHTA and FQGTGA. With 4 bases removed from V and 1 base from J, the gap between germline ends came to 13 bases. The CDR3 is CASSSLQRANTEAFF. CDR3 DNA: TGTGCCAGCAGCTCCCTCCAGAGGGCGAACACTGAAGCTTTCTTT.

The rearrangement links TRBV5-1 to TRBJ2-7, with TRBD2 matching 8 bases. Germline CDR1 and CDR2: SGHRS and YFSETQ. The CDR3 length is 15 residues. V trimming: 0 bases; J trimming: 1 base; junction bases outside the gene matches: 3. The CDR3 reads CASSLGSGISYEQYF. In DNA, the CDR3 is TGCGCCAGCAGCTTGGGTAGCGGGATTTCCTACGAGCAGTACTTC.

This clone was found a few times. This chain uses TRBV10-3 with TRBJ1-1; perhaps TRBD1 as D (5 bases). The CDR3 sequence is 13 residues long. Per the germline V gene, CDR1 is ENHRY and CDR2 is SYGVKD. Trimming cost V 6 bases and J 4 bases, with 12 bases left between them. CDR3 DNA: TGTGCCATCAGAGAGACAGTTAGCACTGAAGCTTTCTTT. Protein sequence: CAIRETVSTEAFF.

V gene TRBV9 combines with J gene TRBJ2-2; a possible D gene is TRBD2 (6 bases). V dropped 7 bases and J dropped 8 bases, with 18 bases sitting between them. Germline loops: CDR1 SGDLS, CDR2 YYNGEE. This CDR3 is built from 14 residues. The CDR3 is CASGGSPSGGELFF. For the CDR3, the DNA is TGTGCCAGCGGAGGGAGCCCCTCCGGGGGGGAGCTGTTTTTT.

The rearrangement uses TRBV6-5 and TRBJ1-4; a weak D match, TRBD1 (6 bases). Deletions cut 6 bases from V and 8 bases from J, with 19 bases between. The V gene's germline CDR1 is MNHEY and CDR2 SVGAGI. This CDR3 has 15 residues. The CDR3 is CASRRSRGFEEKLFF. The DNA of the CDR3 is TGTGCCAGCAGGAGGTCCAGGGGATTTGAGGAAAAACTGTTTTTT.

The CDR3 coding sequence is TGTGCCAGCAGCATTATAGCGGGGACAGCTGTTGAGCAGTTCTTC. The encoded protein is CASSIIAGTAVEQFF. The chain couples TRBV7-3 to TRBJ2-1; possibly TRBD2 for D (8 bases). Trimming removed 5 bases from V and 9 bases from J, with 20 bases in between. CDR1 is SGHTA and CDR2 is FQGTGA in the germline V gene. This CDR3 spans 15 amino acids.

This chain links TRBV7-2 with TRBJ1-5; D gene ambiguous. The CDR3 sequence is 16 residues long. Trimming took off 3 bases at V and 4 bases at J, with 16 bases between the two ends. Germline CDR1 is SGHTA and CDR2 is FQGNSA. The CDR3 bases are TGTGCCAGCAGCTTCGAGGGATACACCCGGAATCAGCCCCAGCATTTT. Protein sequence: CASSFEGYTRNQPQHF. Together with reference TRBV7-2 and TRBJ1-5, the CDR3 gives the full variable domain: GAGVSQSPSNKVTEKGKDVELRCDPISGHTALYWYRQSLGQGLEFLIYFQGNSAPDKSGLPSDRFSAERTGGSVSTLTIQRTQQEDSAVYLCASSFEGYTRNQPQHFGDGTRLSIL.

This chain uses TRBV4-1 with TRBJ2-7; 7 bases fit TRBD1. Germline assignment: CDR1 MGHRA and CDR2 YSYEKL. With 5 bases clipped from V and 2 bases from J, the junction kept 9 bases outside the gene matches. The CDR3 consists of 15 residues. CDR3 in DNA: TGCGCCAGCAGCACCCCGGGACAGAAAACCTACGAGCAGTACTTC. Translation: CASSTPGQKTYEQYF.

This clone was detected only once. This chain uses TRBV5-1 with TRBJ2-1, with D unresolved. V was shortened by 5 bases and J by 0 bases, with 9 bases between the two germline ends. The CDR3 loop spans 14 amino acids. Germline V lookup: CDR1 SGHRS, CDR2 YFSETQ. The CDR3 reads CASRQLISYNEQFF. The CDR3 coding sequence is TGCGCCAGCAGACAGCTAATCTCCTACAATGAGCAGTTCTTC. The full variable domain, in which reference TRBV5-1 and TRBJ2-1 provide the parts outside the CDR3, is KAGVTQTPRYLIKTRGQQVTLSCSPISGHRSVSWYQQTPGQGLQFLFEYFSETQRNKGNFPGRFSGRQFSNSRSEMNVSTLELGDSALYLCASRQLISYNEQFFGPGTRLTVL.

The chain uses TRBV12-5 and TRBJ2-1; 14 bases map to TRBD2. CDR3 length equals 16 residues. Trimming removed 6 bases from V and 9 bases from J; junction bases left unmatched: 10. Germline CDR1 is LGHNT and CDR2 is FRNRAP. This chain's CDR3 is CASGPRGLAGGGEQFF. The CDR3 DNA sequence: TGTGCTAGTGGCCCTCGTGGACTAGCGGGAGGTGGTGAGCAGTTCTTC.

The chain is built from TRBV19 and TRBJ1-3, with D possibly matching TRBD1 (5 bases). The length of the CDR3 is 16 residues. Germline V lookup: CDR1 LNHDA, CDR2 SQIVND (reference sequence). Deletions cut 4 bases from V and 0 bases from J, with 13 bases between. This CDR3 reads CASSTQQGLSGNTIYF. Written as DNA, the CDR3 is TGTGCCAGTAGTACGCAGCAGGGCCTCTCTGGAAACACCATATATTTT.

The CDR3 here is CASSTGTGGETQYF. CDR3 in DNA: TGTGCCAGCAGCACCGGGACAGGGGGCGAGACCCAGTACTTC. V usage is TRBV7-9 and J usage is TRBJ2-5, with 12 bases lining up with TRBD1. Germline V gene sequence: CDR1 SEHNR, CDR2 FQNEAQ (reference sequence). V shed 5 bases and J 5 bases; nucleotides not matched to a gene: 3. The CDR3 runs to 14 residues.

In this sample, this clone turned up once. The V gene is TRBV24-1, the J gene TRBJ2-3, with 14 bases identical to TRBD2. Germline assignment: CDR1 KGHDR and CDR2 SFDVKD. The J segment lost 5 bases and the V segment lost 9 bases, leaving 12 bases of the junction unmatched. The CDR3 extends over 17 amino acids. DNA for the CDR3: TGTGCCACCGGGACCGGGACTAGCGGGAGAGGGAAAGATACGCAGTATTTT. Encoded protein: CATGTGTSGRGKDTQYF.

This clone showed up just once. The chain recombines TRBV2 with TRBJ2-2, with 7 bases that match TRBD1. CDR3 size: 15 residues. In germline, CDR1 is SNHLY, CDR2 FYNNEI. V was pared by 6 bases and J by 2 bases, with 6 bases of the junction left unmatched. DNA of the CDR3: TGTGCCAGCAGGGACCGGGACAGCAACACCGGGGAGCTGTTTTTT. Its protein product is CASRDRDSNTGELFF.

This clone has only one observation. This chain uses TRBV15 with TRBJ2-5, with a possible D match to TRBD2 (5 bases). From germline, CDR1 is LNHNV and CDR2 YYDKDF (reference sequence). The germline V and J ends were trimmed by 0 bases and 5 bases, with 13 bases remaining between them. The CDR3 totals 15 residues. The CDR3: CATSRDGGGAETQYF. The CDR3 DNA reads as TGTGCCACCAGCAGAGATGGTGGAGGAGCGGAGACCCAGTACTTC.

V and J are TRBV11-3 and TRBJ2-3, with 12 bases fitting TRBD2. The CDR3 runs 15 residues. CDR1 SGHNT and CDR2 YENEEA come from the germline V gene. Unmatched junction bases numbered 3, after V lost 6 bases and J lost 2 bases. The CDR3 bases are TGTGCCAGCAGACGACTAGCGGGAGACACAGATACGCAGTATTTT. As protein: CASRRLAGDTDTQYF. Variable domain in full (rest from reference TRBV11-3 and TRBJ2-3): EAGVVQSPRYKIIEKKQPVAFWCNPISGHNTLYWYLQNLGQGPELLIRYENEEAVDDSQLPKDRFSAERLKGVDSTLKIQPAELGDSAVYLCASRRLAGDTDTQYFGPGTRLTVL.

This clone was counted a few times. The chain has TRBV15 and TRBJ2-3, with a weak D call TRBD1 (6 bases). V lost 1 base and J 1 base, leaving 9 bases between the germline ends. The CDR3 runs 15 residues. Germline CDR1 reads LNHNV; CDR2 reads YYDKDF (reference sequence). CDR3 sequence reads: CATSRGKGGTDTQYF. CDR3 nucleotide sequence: TGTGCCACCAGCAGAGGGAAGGGGGGCACAGATACGCAGTATTTT. Full variable domain (remainder filled in from reference TRBV15 and TRBJ2-3): DAMVIQNPRYQVTQFGKPVTLSCSQTLNHNVMYWYQQKSSQAPKLLFHYYDKDFNNEADTPDNFQSRRPNTSFCFLDIRSPGLGDTAMYLCATSRGKGGTDTQYFGPGTRLTVL.

The V and J genes are TRBV18 and TRBJ1-1; no firm D call. The germline V and J ends were trimmed by 3 bases and 2 bases, with 7 bases remaining between them. The CDR3 covers 13 residues. Germline CDR1 reads KGHSH; CDR2 reads LQKENI. This CDR3 reads CASSPRSNTEAFF. The CDR3, as DNA: TGTGCCAGCTCACCGAGGTCCAACACTGAAGCTTTCTTT.